The clone carrying this T cell receptor beta chain has a count of ten or more. The data belong to a study of metastatic and nonmetastatic thyroid tumors. Study-wide background: Malignant thyroid and benign thyroid patients provided blood and tumor or nodule tissue whose repertoires were compared.

Ahead of thyroid surgery, no patient had received treatment of any kind. The germline V gene has CDR1 LNHDA and CDR2 SQIVND (reference sequence). V lost 4 bases to trimming and J lost 1 base, with 7 bases between them. The CDR3 consists of 14 residues. MiXCR reprocessed the PCR reads for TCRdb. In the table there are roughly 89,000 clones, around 13% of which are singletons. The J gene is TRBJ2-2, the V gene TRBV19; D not certain. The TCR comes from a female donor with papillary thyroid cancer or a benign thyroid nodule (not recorded which). Some clones in this sample may be carry-over from other donors' samples. The specimen was tumor tissue. CDR3 sequence: CASSKYENTGELFF. CDR3 sequence (DNA): TGTGCCAGTAGTAAGTACGAGAACACCGGGGAGCTGTTTTTT.